The 29 T cell receptor beta chains below all came from one sample that was sequenced in a study of blood T cell repertoires in COVID-19. Assay used: immunoSEQ multiplex PCR; TCRdb lists only in-frame clones, some missing. Of tens of thousands of clones in the sample, around two thirds were seen once. Sample: peripheral blood. Receptors originate from a man between 65 and 85 years old with COVID-19, enrolled during active disease.

This chain uses TRBV7-2 with TRBJ2-7; 7 bases agree with TRBD1. This CDR3 spans 11 amino acids. With 10 bases clipped from V and 6 bases from J, the junction kept 6 bases outside the gene matches. In germline, CDR1 is SGHTA, CDR2 FQGNSA. CDR3 coding DNA: TGTGCCACGGGACAGTCAGCCGAGCAGTACTTC. Its protein product is CATGQSAEQYF. The full variable domain, its missing parts supplied by reference TRBV7-2 and TRBJ2-7, is GAGVSQSPSNKVTEKGKDVELRCDPISGHTALYWYRQSLGQGLEFLIYFQGNSAPDKSGLPSDRFSAERTGGSVSTLTIQRTQQEDSAVYLCATGQSAEQYFGPGTRLTVT.

This clone was recorded a few times. The chain has TRBV9 and TRBJ1-1; the D gene is possibly TRBD1 (6 bases). The CDR3 length is 15 residues. Trimming shortened V by 1 base and J by 6 bases, and 16 bases separated the two germline ends. From germline, CDR1 is SGDLS and CDR2 YYNGEE. The CDR3 nucleotides read TGTGCCAGCAGCGTACTGACACCAGGGGTCGCTGAAGCTTTCTTT. The encoded protein is CASSVLTPGVAEAFF.

The DNA of the CDR3 is TGTGCCAGCAGTTACTCCCCCGTTACGGATGGCTACACCTTC. Translation: CASSYSPVTDGYTF. V gene TRBV6-5 combines with J gene TRBJ1-2; D gene unclear. Germline values: CDR1 MNHEY, CDR2 SVGAGI. Trimming took 0 bases from V and 6 from J, leaving 11 bases between them. The CDR3 runs 14 residues.

The rearrangement joins TRBV2 to TRBJ2-7; 7 bases map to TRBD1. The CDR3 length is 13 residues. Trimming at V came to 5 bases and at J to 3 bases, leaving 4 bases not matched to a gene. Germline V gene sequence: CDR1 SNHLY, CDR2 FYNNEI. The CDR3 bases are TGTGCCAGCAGTTTTCGACAGGGCTACGAGCAGTACTTC. This gives the protein CASSFRQGYEQYF.

A few counts support this clone. V gene TRBV4-2 combines with J gene TRBJ1-5; TRBD1 might be the D (5 bases). Trimming removed 0 bases at V and 5 bases at J, with 14 bases between. The CDR3 is 16 amino acids. Looked up from germline, CDR1 is LGHNA and CDR2 is YNFKEQ. The CDR3 sequence: CASSQDKTEHYQPQHF. CDR3 nucleotides: TGTGCCAGCAGCCAAGATAAGACAGAACATTATCAGCCCCAGCATTTT.

The chain has TRBV14 and TRBJ2-1; 8 nucleotides match TRBD2. The V segment lost 1 base and the J segment 4 bases; nucleotides outside the gene matches: 3. CDR1 is SGHDN and CDR2 is FVKESK in the germline V gene. This CDR3 is 15 amino acids long. CDR3 DNA: TGTGCCAGCAGCCAAGTAGCGGGAAGTTACAATGAGCAGTTCTTC. Its translation: CASSQVAGSYNEQFF. Drawing the rest from reference TRBV14 and TRBJ2-1, the complete variable domain is EAGVTQFPSHSVIEKGQTVTLRCDPISGHDNLYWYRRVMGKEIKFLLHFVKESKQDESGMPNNRFLAERTGGTYSTLKVQPAELEDSGVYFCASSQVAGSYNEQFFGPGTRLTVL.

This clone was recorded only once. The rearrangement joins TRBV7-2 to TRBJ2-3, with TRBD2 matching over 7 bases. There are 13 residues in the CDR3. Germline V gene lookup returns CDR1 SGHTA and CDR2 FQGNSA. The trim removed 4 bases at V and 7 bases at J, leaving 5 bases unmatched. The CDR3 region has the DNA TGTGCCAGCAGCTCGGCGGGAGCTTATACGCAGTATTTT. This codes for CASSSAGAYTQYF.

The rearrangement uses TRBV13 and TRBJ2-2; 11 bases match TRBD2. There are 17 residues in the CDR3. The J segment lost 7 bases and the V segment lost 5 bases, leaving 12 bases of the junction unmatched. Germline CDR1 and CDR2: PRHDT and FYEKMQ (reference sequence). The CDR3 sequence: CASSPGRGTSGYGELFF. CDR3 DNA: TGTGCCAGCAGCCCAGGCCGGGGGACTAGCGGTTACGGGGAGCTGTTTTTT.

V is TRBV7-3 and J is TRBJ2-1, with 10 positions matching TRBD2. The CDR3 has 14 amino acids. Trimming took 3 bases from V and 8 from J; bases not matched to a gene: 4. Germline values: CDR1 SGHTA, CDR2 FQGTGA. For the CDR3, the DNA is TGTGCCAGCAGCTTGGGGACTAGCGTCGATGAGCAGTTCTTC. This codes for CASSLGTSVDEQFF.

The J gene is TRBJ2-3, the V gene TRBV24-1, with TRBD2 matching 8 bases. The CDR3 runs 12 residues. CDR1 KGHDR and CDR2 SFDVKD come from the germline V gene. The CDR3 DNA reads as TGTGCTCGGCGGGAGGGCACAGATACGCAGTATTTT. This gives the protein CARREGTDTQYF.

The V call is TRBV11-2, the J call TRBJ1-2; 7 positions agree with TRBD1. This CDR3 has 14 amino acids. Germline CDR1 and CDR2: SGHAT and FQNNGV. V shed 0 bases and J 2 bases; nucleotides not matched to a gene: 0. In DNA, the CDR3 is TGTGCCAGCAGCTTAGACAGGGGGAACTATGGCTACACCTTC. It codes for CASSLDRGNYGYTF.

The chain recombines TRBV5-1 with TRBJ2-3; 7 nucleotides align to TRBD2. This CDR3 is built from 18 residues. J lost 3 bases, V lost 3 bases, and 16 bases had no gene match. CDR1 is SGHRS and CDR2 is YFSETQ in the germline V gene. CDR3 sequence: CASSSPASGEGVTDTQYF. The DNA of the CDR3 is TGCGCCAGCAGCTCCCCGGCTAGCGGAGAAGGGGTGACAGATACGCAGTATTTT.

The rearrangement joins TRBV25-1 to TRBJ1-3; 8 bases line up with TRBD1. CDR1 and CDR2 (germline): MGHDK, SYGVNS. CDR3 length: 15 residues. Unmatched junction bases numbered 7, after V lost 6 bases and J lost 3 bases. The CDR3 DNA reads as TGTGCCAGCAGAGCGGGACAGGTTTATGGAAACACCATATATTTT. Translation gives CASRAGQVYGNTIYF.

This clone occurred a few times. The V and J genes are TRBV9 and TRBJ1-3; 9 nucleotides match TRBD1. Germline V gene lookup returns CDR1 SGDLS and CDR2 YYNGEE. There are 15 residues in the CDR3. The trim removed 4 bases at V and 4 bases at J, leaving 6 bases unmatched. Written as DNA, the CDR3 is TGTGCCAGCAGCAGCCGGGACAGGGAAGGAAACACCATATATTTT. Amino acids: CASSSRDREGNTIYF.

This clone turned up a few times. This chain connects TRBV4-3 to TRBJ2-1, with TRBD2 matching over 10 bases. CDR1 is LGHNA and CDR2 is YSLEER in the germline V gene. The CDR3 has 18 amino acids. The J segment lost 3 bases and the V segment lost 3 bases, leaving 11 bases of the junction unmatched. CDR3: CASSHTSGRAGIYNEQFF. For the CDR3, the DNA is TGCGCCAGCAGCCATACAAGCGGGAGGGCCGGGATCTACAATGAGCAGTTCTTC.

The genes are TRBV5-1 and TRBJ1-1; TRBD1 aligns across 7 bases. The CDR3 is 12 amino acids. Germline trimming cut 1 base from V and 7 bases from J; bases unmatched to any gene: 1. The germline CDR1 and CDR2 sequences are SGHRS and YFSETQ. CDR3 sequence: CASSLHRGEAFF. CDR3 DNA: TGCGCCAGCAGCTTGCACAGGGGTGAAGCTTTCTTT.

This clone was observed a handful of times. The chain recombines TRBV10-3 with TRBJ2-3; 8 bases match TRBD2. The CDR3 is made up of 13 amino acids. Germline V gene data show CDR1 as ENHRY and CDR2 as SYGVKD. V shed 6 bases and J 1 base; nucleotides not matched to a gene: 0. The CDR3 DNA sequence: TGTGCCATCAGGACTAGCGGCACAGATACGCAGTATTTT. Its translation: CAIRTSGTDTQYF.

The CDR3 loop reads CASSPQGRPMDAEAFF. The DNA for the CDR3 is TGCGCCAGCAGCCCCCAGGGGCGACCTATGGATGCTGAAGCTTTCTTT. The rearrangement joins TRBV5-1 to TRBJ1-1, with D perhaps TRBD1 (6 bases). Germline V gene data show CDR1 as SGHRS and CDR2 as YFSETQ. V dropped 4 bases and J dropped 6 bases, with 22 bases sitting between them. There are 16 residues in the CDR3.

The chain couples TRBV6-6 to TRBJ2-4, with TRBD2 identical over 14 bases. The trim removed 5 bases at V and 3 bases at J, leaving 24 bases unmatched. This CDR3 region has 23 residues. The germline V gene encodes CDR1 MNHNY and CDR2 SVGAGI (reference sequence). Here the CDR3 reads CASSQNMGLAGVAGGFVKNIQYF. CDR3 nucleotides: TGTGCCAGCAGTCAAAATATGGGACTAGCGGGAGTCGCCGGGGGGTTCGTCAAAAACATTCAGTACTTC.

V usage is TRBV5-5 and J usage is TRBJ2-5; 7 positions agree with TRBD1. Germline V gene sequence: CDR1 SGHKS, CDR2 YYEKEE (reference sequence). V lost 4 bases to trimming and J lost 5 bases; unmatched junction nucleotides: 11. This CDR3 contains 15 residues. CDR3 sequence: CASSGETGHMETQYF. The CDR3 DNA sequence: TGTGCCAGCAGCGGGGAGACAGGGCATATGGAGACCCAGTACTTC.

This clone was recorded at least ten times. The chain has TRBV12-3 or TRBV12-4 and TRBJ1-1; D gene unclear. The CDR3 is 13 residues long. V shed 3 bases and J shed 2 bases, with 7 bases lying between them. The CDR3, as DNA: TGTGCCAGCAGTTTGGAGGGTAACACTGAAGCTTTCTTT. Translating it yields CASSLEGNTEAFF.

This clone was recorded many times. The chain employs TRBV5-6 and TRBJ1-2, with TRBD1 matching over 11 bases. The germline V gene has CDR1 SGHDT and CDR2 YYEEEE. CDR3 length: 18 residues. J was trimmed by 0 bases and V by 4 bases; bases with no gene match: 11. CDR3 sequence (DNA): TGTGCCAGCAGCCCGGGACAGGGGGAGTTCCTAGCTAACTATGGCTACACCTTC. It yields the protein CASSPGQGEFLANYGYTF.

This sequence joins TRBV6-5 and TRBJ1-6, with D hard to call. Germline V lookup: CDR1 MNHEY, CDR2 SVGAGI. This CDR3 comprises 14 residues. Trimming removed 4 bases at V and 7 bases at J, with 11 bases between. The CDR3 nucleotides are TGTGCCAGCAGTTTACAAGATTTGAATTCACCCCTCCACTTT. This gives the protein CASSLQDLNSPLHF.

V and J are TRBV28 and TRBJ1-4; 8 bases map to TRBD1. The CDR3 runs to 15 residues. The V gene's germline CDR1 is MDHEN and CDR2 SYDVKM. V was pared by 5 bases and J by 3 bases, with 5 bases of the junction left unmatched. In nucleotides, the CDR3 is TGTGCCAGCAGTATCGGACAGGGCTCTAATGAAAAACTGTTTTTT. This sequence encodes CASSIGQGSNEKLFF.

The gene calls are TRBV7-9 and TRBJ2-4; 8 positions match TRBD2. The closer fit of TRBJ2-1 to the DNA end suggests the J call may be wrong. Germline values: CDR1 SEHNR, CDR2 FQNEAQ (reference sequence). This CDR3 is built from 15 residues. The CDR3 region has the DNA TGTGCCAGCAGAGATACGGGACTAGACTACAATGAGCAGTTCTTC. It yields the protein CASRDTGLDYNEQFF.

V is TRBV6-2 or TRBV6-3 and J is TRBJ2-6; 7 bases map to TRBD1. The trim removed 5 bases at V and 0 bases at J, leaving 10 bases unmatched. In germline, CDR1 is MNHEY, CDR2 SVGEGT. CDR3 length equals 18 residues. The CDR3 protein is CASSRQGQIYSGANVLTF. CDR3 sequence (DNA): TGTGCCAGCAGTCGCCAGGGACAGATATACTCTGGGGCCAACGTCCTGACTTTC.

This clone appeared a single time. The V gene is TRBV28, the J gene TRBJ2-7; 7 bases map to TRBD1. The CDR3 loop spans 16 amino acids. After removal of 5 bases from V and 4 bases from J, the junction contained 14 bases not matched to a gene. Germline lookup yields CDR1 MDHEN and CDR2 SYDVKM. The CDR3 nucleotides are TGTGCCAGCAGTCCGCCAGGACAGGCGCCTCAGTACGAGCAGTACTTC. Its protein is CASSPPGQAPQYEQYF.

The chain combines TRBV28 with TRBJ1-2; tentative D call: TRBD1 (5 bases). Trimming took off 5 bases at V and 4 bases at J, with 8 bases between the two ends. Per the germline V gene, CDR1 is MDHEN and CDR2 is SYDVKM. The CDR3 consists of 12 residues. This CDR3 reads CASSPRGYGYTF. The CDR3 DNA is TGTGCCAGCAGTCCAAGGGGCTATGGCTACACCTTC.

The rearrangement uses TRBV19 and TRBJ1-1; D is possibly TRBD1 (6 bases). V gave up 6 bases and J gave up 10 bases, with 12 bases separating them. CDR3 length: 11 residues. The germline V gene encodes CDR1 LNHDA and CDR2 SQIVND (reference sequence). The CDR3: CASSQQGGAFF. DNA of the CDR3: TGTGCCAGTAGCCAACAGGGTGGAGCTTTCTTT.